Listed here are 31 T cell receptor beta chains from one sample, sequenced in a study of beta chain features in type 1 diabetes. The sequenced template was cDNA made from the entire isolated RNA. Repertoires were generated with immunoSEQ multiplex PCR, while TCRdb's copy carries only in-frame clones and drops some. The table includes roughly 130,000 clones, roughly 15% detected once. The study's findings and limits: In all four CD4+ subsets, TCRB CDR3 length was significantly, moderately reduced in type 1 diabetes.

Their recognized antigens are unknown. The sequenced material came from central memory CD4+ T cells from blood. Every receptor here comes from a man younger than 45 with type 1 diabetes.

This clone appeared many times. CDR3: CATGRTPYEQYF. DNA of the CDR3: TGTGCCACCGGGAGGACGCCTTACGAGCAGTACTTC. This chain joins TRBV6-5 and TRBJ2-7, with TRBD2 identical over 7 bases. With V trimmed by 10 bases and J by 4 bases, 7 bases remained unmatched. CDR3 length equals 12 residues. Germline loops: CDR1 MNHEY, CDR2 SVGAGI.

The sample holds a few counts of this clone. The chain combines TRBV30 with TRBJ2-5; tentative D call: TRBD2 (6 bases). V lost 2 bases, J lost 4 bases, and 14 bases lay in between. The CDR3 is 14 residues long. Germline V gene sequence: CDR1 GTSNPN, CDR2 SVGIG (reference sequence). CDR3 DNA: TGTGCCTGGAGTTCCTCCGGAGGGAGAGAGACCCAGTACTTC. Protein sequence: CAWSSSGGRETQYF.

In this sample, this clone turned up many times. V is TRBV4-2 and J is TRBJ1-5; D not resolved. The CDR3 totals 13 residues. With 0 bases removed from V and 7 bases from J, the gap between germline ends came to 7 bases. Germline V gene sequence: CDR1 LGHNA, CDR2 YNFKEQ. CDR3 loop: CASSQDGEQPQHF. CDR3 in DNA: TGTGCCAGCAGCCAAGACGGGGAACAGCCCCAGCATTTT.

The gene calls are TRBV6-6 and TRBJ1-4; 9 bases match TRBD1. In germline, CDR1 is MNHNY, CDR2 SVGAGI (reference sequence). The CDR3 sequence is 14 residues long. V gave up 5 bases and J gave up 7 bases; unmatched junction bases: 5. In nucleotides, the CDR3 is TGTGCCAGCAGTCTGGGACAGGGTCCTGAAAAACTGTTTTTT. Its protein product is CASSLGQGPEKLFF.

This clone was seen a handful of times. At the DNA level, this CDR3 is encoded by other sequences in the same sample as well. The chain links TRBV7-9 to TRBJ1-1; no clear D gene. The V end lost 3 bases, the J end lost 2 bases, and 4 bases lay between the germline ends. The CDR3 totals 12 residues. Looked up from germline, CDR1 is SEHNR and CDR2 is FQNEAQ (reference sequence). DNA of the CDR3: TGTGCCAGCAGCTTGAGCAACACTGAAGCTTTCTTT. It encodes CASSLSNTEAFF.

This clone turned up a few times. The chain employs TRBV28 and TRBJ1-5; tentatively, D is TRBD1 (6 bases). The V end was cut by 7 bases, the J end by 8 bases, with 18 bases between. Germline CDR1 MDHEN, CDR2 SYDVKM. This CDR3 contains 14 residues. CDR3 region: CASKGGNQREPQHF. CDR3 nucleotides: TGTGCCAGCAAAGGGGGAAACCAAAGGGAGCCCCAGCATTTT.

With respect to this clone: Possible read error: a much larger clone is one base away. This chain connects TRBV7-3 to TRBJ2-3; 12 bases align to TRBD2. Germline CDR1 and CDR2: SGHTA and FQGTGA. This CDR3 spans 15 amino acids. J was trimmed by 0 bases and V by 5 bases; bases with no gene match: 0. The DNA for the CDR3 is TGTGCCAGCAGCGGGACTAGCGGGAGCACAGATACGCAGTATTTT. Protein: CASSGTSGSTDTQYF.

The table lists this clone with a few counts. V gene TRBV11-2 combines with J gene TRBJ2-3; 10 nucleotides match TRBD2. Germline V lookup: CDR1 SGHAT, CDR2 FQNNGV. The ends lost 6 bases at V and 0 bases at J; junction bases unmatched: 3. This CDR3 comprises 15 residues. CDR3 loop: CASRPGLASTDTQYF. Written as DNA, the CDR3 is TGTGCCAGCAGACCGGGACTAGCGAGCACAGATACGCAGTATTTT.

This clone was seen at least ten times. The chain recombines TRBV7-2 with TRBJ2-3, with TRBD2 identical over 12 bases. This CDR3 is built from 16 residues. From germline, CDR1 is SGHTA and CDR2 FQGNSA. J was trimmed by 1 base and V by 3 bases; bases with no gene match: 2. In DNA, the CDR3 is TGTGCCAGCAGCTTCCGGACTAGCGGGGGCACAGATACGCAGTATTTT. It is translated as CASSFRTSGGTDTQYF.

This clone was detected only a few times. This sequence joins TRBV28 and TRBJ2-7; 7 bases are a match to TRBD1. CDR1 is MDHEN and CDR2 is SYDVKM in the germline V gene. With V trimmed by 8 bases and J by 2 bases, 6 bases remained unmatched. The CDR3 sequence is 13 residues long. The CDR3 loop reads CASVPGGTYEQYF. CDR3 in DNA: TGTGCCAGCGTCCCAGGGGGTACCTACGAGCAGTACTTC.

The chain is built from TRBV25-1 and TRBJ2-5, with a weak D call TRBD2 (5 bases). CDR3 length: 13 residues. V gave up 7 bases and J gave up 5 bases, with 14 bases separating them. Germline CDR1 is MGHDK and CDR2 is SYGVNS. The CDR3 protein is CASTRGSEETQYF. The CDR3 region has the DNA TGTGCCAGCACCCGGGGTAGTGAGGAGACCCAGTACTTC.

V is TRBV6-9 and J is TRBJ2-4; 14 bases agree with TRBD2. V trimming: 6 bases; J trimming: 1 base; junction bases outside the gene matches: 5. Per germline, CDR1 MNHGY and CDR2 SVAAGI. CDR3 length equals 17 residues. CDR3 DNA sequence: TGTGCCAGCAGGGGACTAGCGGGGGCAGGGGCCAAAAACATTCAGTACTTC. This translates into CASRGLAGAGAKNIQYF.

This clone came up a few times. V gene TRBV5-4 combines with J gene TRBJ2-1; 9 bases are a match to TRBD2. CDR3 size: 17 residues. Germline CDR1 is SGHNT and CDR2 is YYREEE (reference sequence). The V and J ends lost 0 bases and 6 bases, in that order; junction bases with no gene match: 10. CDR3 region: CASSLAAGGPRGNEQFF. CDR3 DNA sequence: TGTGCCAGCAGCTTGGCAGCGGGGGGCCCCAGGGGCAATGAGCAGTTCTTC.

This clone appeared a few times. V gene TRBV19 combines with J gene TRBJ2-3; D is unresolved. The CDR3 contains 14 residues. CDR1 is LNHDA and CDR2 is SQIVND in the germline V gene (reference sequence). The V gene lost 3 bases and the J gene lost 0 bases, with 7 bases spanning the gap. The DNA of the CDR3 is TGTGCCAGTAGTATGGGAAGAAGCACAGATACGCAGTATTTT. This codes for CASSMGRSTDTQYF.

The rearrangement uses TRBV2 and TRBJ2-3, with TRBD1 matching over 7 bases. J gave up 4 bases and V 4 bases, and 11 bases lay outside the gene matches. The CDR3 extends over 16 amino acids. CDR1 SNHLY and CDR2 FYNNEI come from the germline V gene. CDR3 DNA sequence: TGTGCCAGCAGTGCCGAACAGGGGATTCGGGCAGATACGCAGTATTTT. This codes for CASSAEQGIRADTQYF.

J is TRBJ1-5 and V is TRBV7-9; tentative D call: TRBD1 (5 bases). The CDR3 loop spans 13 amino acids. The germline CDR1 and CDR2 sequences are SEHNR and FQNEAQ (reference sequence). Trimming left V 1 base short and J 7 bases short, with 8 bases between. CDR3 nucleotides: TGTGCCAGCAGCTTAGAGGGGCGGCAGCCCCAGCATTTT. This encodes CASSLEGRQPQHF.

This clone appeared a few times. This chain links TRBV5-8 with TRBJ2-3; 7 bases match TRBD2. This CDR3 comprises 17 residues. Germline-derived CDR1 and CDR2 are SGHTS and YDEGEE. V shed 0 bases, J shed 0 bases, and the junction held 7 bases outside the gene matches. The CDR3 spells CASSLGARGGSTDTQYF. In nucleotides, the CDR3 is TGTGCCAGCAGCTTGGGGGCCCGCGGGGGAAGCACAGATACGCAGTATTTT.

The sample holds a few counts of this clone. V gene TRBV5-4 combines with J gene TRBJ1-3; D not certain. V was shortened by 3 bases and J by 0 bases, with 10 bases between the two germline ends. Germline values: CDR1 SGHNT, CDR2 YYREEE (reference sequence). The CDR3 sequence is 15 residues long. The CDR3 DNA reads as TGTGCCAGCAGCTCGACGGGATCCTCTGGAAACACCATATATTTT. As protein: CASSSTGSSGNTIYF.

The sample holds a few counts of this clone. The chain joins TRBV30 to TRBJ2-3; TRBD2 agrees at 10 bases. Germline CDR1 GTSNPN, CDR2 SVGIG (reference sequence). This CDR3 spans 13 amino acids. With V trimmed by 5 bases and J by 4 bases, 3 bases remained unmatched. This CDR3 reads CAWSGLAADTQYF. CDR3 DNA: TGTGCCTGGTCCGGACTAGCGGCAGATACGCAGTATTTT. The full variable domain, completed using reference TRBV30 and TRBJ2-3, is SQTIHQWPATLVQPVGSPLSLECTVEGTSNPNLYWYRQAAGRGLQLLFYSVGIGQISSEVPQNLSASRPQDRQFILSSKKLLLSDSGFYLCAWSGLAADTQYFGPGTRLTVL.

This clone was found a few times. The CDR3 loop reads CASSLPSGGTDTQYF. CDR3 bases: TGTGCCAGCAGCTTACCTAGCGGGGGAACAGATACGCAGTATTTT. V is TRBV7-8 and J is TRBJ2-3; 10 positions match TRBD2. The V and J ends lost 2 bases and 3 bases, in that order; junction bases with no gene match: 2. CDR1 and CDR2 (germline): SGHVS, FQNEAQ. There are 15 residues in the CDR3.

The CDR3 here is CASSRDRSRGYTF. The CDR3 DNA reads TGTGCCAGCAGCCGAGACAGGTCGAGGGGCTACACCTTC. The chain is built from TRBV6-5 and TRBJ1-2; the D gene is possibly TRBD1 (6 bases). Trimming took off 6 bases at V and 8 bases at J, with 16 bases between the two ends. This CDR3 is built from 13 residues. Germline CDR1 reads MNHEY; CDR2 reads SVGAGI.

This clone has only a few counts. The V call is TRBV5-4, the J call TRBJ1-1; perhaps TRBD1 as D (5 bases). Trimming cost V 5 bases and J 5 bases, with 16 bases left between them. The germline CDR1 and CDR2 sequences are SGHNT and YYREEE (reference sequence). The CDR3 runs 14 residues. CDR3 DNA sequence: TGTGCCAGCAGAGGGAGACAGAGCGGGACTGAAGCTTTCTTT. Its protein product is CASRGRQSGTEAFF.

The V and J genes are TRBV2 and TRBJ2-5; TRBD1 aligns across 8 bases. The V gene's germline CDR1 is SNHLY and CDR2 FYNNEI. After removal of 1 base from V and 4 bases from J, the junction contained 8 bases not matched to a gene. The CDR3 is 16 residues long. The CDR3 reads CASSEGPGGAAETQYF. DNA for the CDR3: TGTGCCAGCAGTGAAGGACCAGGGGGCGCGGCAGAGACCCAGTACTTC.

This clone was picked up many times. The genes are TRBV9 and TRBJ2-1, with 7 bases that match TRBD2. The CDR3 loop spans 14 amino acids. The J segment lost 2 bases and the V segment lost 3 bases, leaving 2 bases of the junction unmatched. Germline CDR1 SGDLS, CDR2 YYNGEE. DNA of the CDR3: TGTGCCAGCAGCGCAAGCGGGACCTACAATGAGCAGTTCTTC. Amino acid sequence: CASSASGTYNEQFF.

This clone was counted only a few times. J is TRBJ1-3 and V is TRBV7-2, with D possibly matching TRBD1 (5 bases). The CDR3 totals 14 residues. Trimming shortened V by 6 bases and J by 4 bases, and 13 bases separated the two germline ends. Germline CDR1 is SGHTA and CDR2 is FQGNSA. The CDR3, as DNA: TGTGCCAGCAGATTCCCCGGGGACGGAAACACCATATATTTT. It is translated as CASRFPGDGNTIYF.

This clone was found a few times. The J gene is TRBJ2-1, the V gene TRBV5-1; D gene unclear. The V gene lost 3 bases and the J gene lost 0 bases, with 7 bases spanning the gap. This CDR3 is 14 amino acids long. CDR1 SGHRS and CDR2 YFSETQ come from the germline V gene. CDR3 in DNA: TGCGCCAGCAGCTCCGACATCTCCTACAATGAGCAGTTCTTC. Translated, it gives CASSSDISYNEQFF.

This clone was picked up many times. The chain is built from TRBV7-2 and TRBJ2-1; no clear D gene. Per germline, CDR1 SGHTA and CDR2 FQGNSA. This CDR3 region has 15 residues. Trimming cost V 5 bases and J 3 bases, with 14 bases left between them. The CDR3 here is CASSPVADHYNEQFF. The CDR3 nucleotides are TGTGCCAGCAGCCCCGTGGCGGACCACTACAATGAGCAGTTCTTC.

This chain connects TRBV7-9 to TRBJ2-3; D unclear. Trimming shortened V by 5 bases and J by 3 bases, and 15 bases separated the two germline ends. The CDR3 has 15 amino acids. Germline CDR1 reads SEHNR; CDR2 reads FQNEAQ (reference sequence). CDR3 in DNA: TGTGCCAGCAGCATATCGACGGATAAGACAGATACGCAGTATTTT. This gives the protein CASSISTDKTDTQYF.

This clone has a handful of counts. The chain uses TRBV4-3 and TRBJ1-6; D not certain. Per germline, CDR1 LGHNA and CDR2 YSLEER. The length of the CDR3 is 16 residues. The ends were cut back, 0 bases at V and 10 bases at J, with 16 bases in the middle. DNA for the CDR3: TGCGCCAGCAGCCAAGATCCCCGGCCTACCGGATCACCCCTCCACTTT. Amino acid sequence: CASSQDPRPTGSPLHF.

The chain recombines TRBV10-3 with TRBJ2-5; D is undetermined. V dropped 0 bases and J dropped 5 bases, with 10 bases sitting between them. CDR1 is ENHRY, CDR2 SYGVKD, per germline. This CDR3 is 14 amino acids long. The CDR3 sequence is CAISESRADETQYF. The CDR3 DNA reads TGTGCCATCAGTGAGTCTCGGGCCGATGAGACCCAGTACTTC.

This clone occurred a few times. The rearrangement links TRBV7-2 to TRBJ2-1, with unresolved D. In germline, CDR1 is SGHTA, CDR2 FQGNSA. The CDR3 covers 12 residues. V was trimmed by 1 base and J by 10 bases, leaving 8 bases between them. The CDR3 protein is CASSLGSREQFF. For the CDR3, the DNA is TGTGCCAGCAGCTTAGGGAGTAGGGAGCAGTTCTTC.